The clone carrying this TCR beta chain was detected once. Antigen unknown. This entry comes from a study of cytomegalovirus exposure and HLA in healthy donors. This CDR3 has 14 residues. Per germline, CDR1 MNHNY and CDR2 SVGAGI (reference sequence). V gave up 5 bases and J gave up 15 bases, with 23 bases separating them. Study-level points and caveats: In terms of immune exposure information, only CMV serostatus was available.

A multiplex PCR was run with 60 Vbeta primers and 13 Jbeta primers. Here immunoSEQ multiplex PCR was the method, and the copy in TCRdb shows in-frame clones only, minus some. The table lists roughly 140,000 clones, about 80% of them singletons. This sequence joins TRBV6-6 and TRBJ1-5; D not certain. The clonotype comes from a woman in her forties or fifties in good health and CMV-seropositive. Source material: PBMCs. CDR3 nucleotides: TGTGCCAGCAGTAACAACCCCCTGACTAACGAAGTGCATTTT. This sequence encodes CASSNNPLTNEVHF.